Following are 2 T cell receptor beta chains from one sample sequenced in a study of T-cell reconstitution after alpha-beta-depleted transplantation in children. Preparation of the TCRbeta library used unique molecular identifiers. TCRdb redid the calling of the PCR reads with MiXCR, one entry per CDR3 protein. This sample has about 600,000 distinct CDR3 sequences, with roughly 13% found just once. This specimen consisted of PBMCs, mostly from graft donor cells, obtained 360 days after TCRalphabeta/CD19-depleted stem cell transplant. The receptors originated from a male patient aged 10 to 17 who had a stem cell transplant for acute myeloid leukemia, so the T cells may come from the graft donor.

This clonotype occurred many times. This chain links TRBV14 with TRBJ2-5; D unclear. The CDR3 runs 11 residues. Trimming removed 5 bases from V and 2 bases from J, with 3 bases in between. The germline gives CDR1 SGHDN, CDR2 FVKESK. The CDR3 DNA is TGTGCCAGCAGCGAACAAGAGACCCAGTACTTC. Residues: CASSEQETQYF. Based on the CDR3 plus reference TRBV14 and TRBJ2-5, the full variable domain is EAGVTQFPSHSVIEKGQTVTLRCDPISGHDNLYWYRRVMGKEIKFLLHFVKESKQDESGMPNNRFLAERTGGTYSTLKVQPAELEDSGVYFCASSEQETQYFGPGTRLLVL.

This sequence joins TRBV19 and TRBJ2-1; D is possibly TRBD2 (5 bases). CDR3 length: 15 residues. V was trimmed by 7 bases and J by 5 bases, leaving 18 bases between them. The germline V gene has CDR1 LNHDA and CDR2 SQIVND (reference sequence). This CDR3 is CASTESGRIDNEQFF. CDR3 nucleotide sequence: TGTGCCAGTACCGAGAGCGGTAGAATTGACAATGAGCAGTTCTTC.